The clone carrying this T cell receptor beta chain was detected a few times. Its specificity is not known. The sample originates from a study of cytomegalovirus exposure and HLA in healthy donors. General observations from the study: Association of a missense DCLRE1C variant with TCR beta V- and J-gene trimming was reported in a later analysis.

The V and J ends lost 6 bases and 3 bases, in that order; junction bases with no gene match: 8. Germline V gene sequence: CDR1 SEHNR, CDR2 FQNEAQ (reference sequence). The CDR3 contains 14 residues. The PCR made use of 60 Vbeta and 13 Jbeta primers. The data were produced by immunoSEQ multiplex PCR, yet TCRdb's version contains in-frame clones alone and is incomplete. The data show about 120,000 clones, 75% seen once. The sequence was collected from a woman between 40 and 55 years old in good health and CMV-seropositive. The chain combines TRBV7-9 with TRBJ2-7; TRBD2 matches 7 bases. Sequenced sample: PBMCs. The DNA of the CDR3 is TGTGCCAGCAGTCCTAGCGGAGCCCGCTACGAGCAGTACTTC. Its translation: CASSPSGARYEQYF.